This T cell receptor beta chain was recorded in a study of T cell responses to AZD1222 COVID-19 vaccine. Study observations and caveats: Possibly, clonal diversity was underestimated; donors were largely white British and included more females.

The trim removed 2 bases at V and 2 bases at J, leaving 4 bases unmatched. The CDR3 sequence is 14 residues long. Germline V gene sequence: CDR1 SGHTS, CDR2 YDEGEE. Only in-frame clones appear in the TCRdb table, and some are missing; sequencing was by immunoSEQ multiplex PCR. Among some 200,000 clones listed, approximately 94% were seen once. Of note for this clone: No antigen is known for it.

This specimen was peripheral blood, taken on day 0 of MenACWY control vaccination. The sequence was obtained from an adult in good health. V gene TRBV5-8 combines with J gene TRBJ2-7, with 7 nucleotides matching TRBD1. CDR3 loop: CASSFRDSTYEQYF. CDR3 coding DNA: TGTGCCAGCAGCTTTCGGGACAGTACCTACGAGCAGTACTTC.